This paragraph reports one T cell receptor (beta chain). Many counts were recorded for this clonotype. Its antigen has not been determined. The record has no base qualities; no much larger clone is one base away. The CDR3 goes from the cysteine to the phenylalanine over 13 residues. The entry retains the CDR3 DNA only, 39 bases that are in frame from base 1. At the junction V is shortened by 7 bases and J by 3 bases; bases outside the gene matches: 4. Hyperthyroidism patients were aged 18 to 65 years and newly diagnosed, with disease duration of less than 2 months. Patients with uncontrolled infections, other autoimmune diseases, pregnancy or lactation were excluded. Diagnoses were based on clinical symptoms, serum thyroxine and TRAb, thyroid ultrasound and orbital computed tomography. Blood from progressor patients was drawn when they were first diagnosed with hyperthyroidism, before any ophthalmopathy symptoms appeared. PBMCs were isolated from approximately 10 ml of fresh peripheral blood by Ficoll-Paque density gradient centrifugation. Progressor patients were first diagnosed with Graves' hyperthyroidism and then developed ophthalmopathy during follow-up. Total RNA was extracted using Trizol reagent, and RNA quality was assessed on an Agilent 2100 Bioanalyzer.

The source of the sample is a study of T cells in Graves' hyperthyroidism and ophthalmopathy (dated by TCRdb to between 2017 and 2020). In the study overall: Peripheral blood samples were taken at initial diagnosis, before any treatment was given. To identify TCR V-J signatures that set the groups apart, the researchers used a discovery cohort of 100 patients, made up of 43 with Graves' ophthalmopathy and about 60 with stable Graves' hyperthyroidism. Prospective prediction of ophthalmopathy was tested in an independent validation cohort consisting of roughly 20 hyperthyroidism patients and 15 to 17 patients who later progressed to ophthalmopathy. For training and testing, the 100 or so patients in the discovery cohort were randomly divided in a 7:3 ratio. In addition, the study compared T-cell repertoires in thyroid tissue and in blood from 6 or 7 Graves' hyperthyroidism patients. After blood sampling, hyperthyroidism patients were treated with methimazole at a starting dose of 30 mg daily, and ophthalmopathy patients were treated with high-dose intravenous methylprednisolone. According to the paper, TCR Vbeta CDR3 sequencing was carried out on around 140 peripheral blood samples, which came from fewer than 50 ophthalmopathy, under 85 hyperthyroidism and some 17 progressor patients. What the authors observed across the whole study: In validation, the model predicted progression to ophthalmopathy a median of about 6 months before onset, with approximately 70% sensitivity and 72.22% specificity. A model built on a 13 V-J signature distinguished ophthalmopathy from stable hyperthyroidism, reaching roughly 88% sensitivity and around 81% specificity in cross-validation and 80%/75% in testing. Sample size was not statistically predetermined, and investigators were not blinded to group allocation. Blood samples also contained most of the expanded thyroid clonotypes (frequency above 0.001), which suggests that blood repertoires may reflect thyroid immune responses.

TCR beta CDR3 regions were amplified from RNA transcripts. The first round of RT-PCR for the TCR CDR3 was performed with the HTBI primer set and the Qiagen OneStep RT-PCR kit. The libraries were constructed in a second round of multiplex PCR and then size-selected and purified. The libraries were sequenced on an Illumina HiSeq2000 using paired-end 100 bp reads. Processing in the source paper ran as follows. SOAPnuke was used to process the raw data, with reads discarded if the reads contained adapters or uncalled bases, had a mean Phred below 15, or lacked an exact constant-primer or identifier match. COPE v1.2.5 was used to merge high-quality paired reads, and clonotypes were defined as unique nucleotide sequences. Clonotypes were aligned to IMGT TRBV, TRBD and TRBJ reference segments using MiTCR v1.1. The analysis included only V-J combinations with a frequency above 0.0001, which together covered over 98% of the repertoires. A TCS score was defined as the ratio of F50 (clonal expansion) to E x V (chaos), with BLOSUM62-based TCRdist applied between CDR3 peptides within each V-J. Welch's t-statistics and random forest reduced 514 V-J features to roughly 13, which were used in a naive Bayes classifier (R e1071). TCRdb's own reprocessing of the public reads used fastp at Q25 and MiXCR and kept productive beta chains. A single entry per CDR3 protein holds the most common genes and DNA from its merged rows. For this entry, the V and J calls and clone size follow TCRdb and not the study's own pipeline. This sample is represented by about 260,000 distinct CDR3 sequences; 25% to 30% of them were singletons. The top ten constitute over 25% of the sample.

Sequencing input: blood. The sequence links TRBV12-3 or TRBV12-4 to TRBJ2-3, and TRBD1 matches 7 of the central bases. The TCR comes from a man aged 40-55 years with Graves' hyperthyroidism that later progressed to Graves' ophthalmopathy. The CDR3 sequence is CASTPQGTDTQYF. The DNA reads TGTGCCAGCACCCCACAGGGGACAGATACGCAGTATTTT.